This T cell receptor beta chain was profiled in a study of cytomegalovirus exposure and HLA in healthy donors. On the study more broadly: The 550 to 800 first-cohort repertoires and the roughly 120 validation repertoires shared the same platform, a later analysis reported. Study-wide results and caveats: While the bulk of TCR sequences proved rare, some public TCRs turned up in many donors.

A remark on this clone: Its antigen is unidentified.

Sequencing used immunoSEQ multiplex PCR; TCRdb keeps in-frame clones, though not all of them. The table lists about 360,000 clones, 86% of them singletons. Sequencing was done on a sample of PBMCs. The receptor comes from a woman under 30 in good health and CMV-seronegative.

Here the CDR3 DNA reads TGTGCCTGGGCTAGAACGGGGCAAGAGACCCAGTACTTC. Its protein is CAWARTGQETQYF. This sequence joins TRBV30 and TRBJ2-5, with D perhaps TRBD2 (5 bases). CDR1 and CDR2 (germline): GTSNPN, SVGIG (reference sequence). V lost 5 bases and J 2 bases, leaving 12 bases between the germline ends. CDR3 length: 13 amino acids.